The present T cell receptor beta chain was sequenced within a study of blood T cell repertoires in COVID-19. Study as a whole: Spain, Italy and the United States supplied samples that represented acute and convalescent COVID-19. T cells, B-cell-depleted T cells, or PBMCs supplied cDNA or gDNA.

Germline V lookup: CDR1 SGHAT, CDR2 FQNNGV. This CDR3 contains 11 residues. Trimming took 5 bases from V and 9 from J; bases not matched to a gene: 4. Original processing notes: Amplified reference gene primers provided the basis for estimating nucleated cell counts. TCRdb's copy holds only in-frame clones and misses some; the assay was immunoSEQ multiplex PCR. V and J calls plus clone size are reproduced from that table; the DNA served to infer D and trimming. The table records 73,000 or so clones, approximately 83% of them present only once. The chain joins TRBV11-2 to TRBJ2-7, with 7 bases fitting TRBD2. Sequences were obtained from peripheral blood. This clonotype originated in a woman in her sixties or seventies with acute or convalescent COVID-19. The CDR3 reads CASSPREVQYF. The CDR3 DNA reads as TGTGCCAGCAGCCCCCGGGAGGTGCAGTACTTC.